Presented here are 6 T cell receptor beta chains from one specimen sequenced in a study of technical replicates of blood from a handful of donors. The repertoire was sequenced with immunoSEQ multiplex PCR; TCRdb's copy has only in-frame clones and lacks some. Among about 100,000 clones listed, 90% to 96% were seen once. The sequenced sample consisted of T cells isolated from PBMCs. These receptors were taken from a human donor in good health.

This chain links TRBV28 with TRBJ1-5; D ambiguous. V gave up 1 base and J gave up 6 bases, with 7 bases separating them. Germline CDR1 MDHEN, CDR2 SYDVKM. The CDR3 consists of 13 residues. In DNA, the CDR3 is TGTGCCAGCAGTTTATCCCCTTTTCAGCCCCAGCATTTT. This encodes CASSLSPFQPQHF.

J is TRBJ2-7 and V is TRBV2; D gene uncertain. Germline CDR1 reads SNHLY; CDR2 reads FYNNEI. The CDR3 runs 15 residues. The V end lost 0 bases, the J end lost 0 bases, and 9 bases lay between the germline ends. The DNA of the CDR3 is TGTGCCAGCAGTGAAGCCACAGCTCTCTCCTACGAGCAGTACTTC. Residues: CASSEATALSYEQYF.

The chain employs TRBV5-1 and TRBJ2-3; 12 nucleotides line up with TRBD1. This CDR3 is built from 16 residues. V was pared by 0 bases and J by 4 bases, with 3 bases of the junction left unmatched. The germline V gene has CDR1 SGHRS and CDR2 YFSETQ. CDR3 in amino acids: CASSLAGQGAADTQYF. The CDR3 DNA reads TGCGCCAGCAGCTTGGCGGGACAGGGGGCTGCAGATACGCAGTATTTT.

The chain employs TRBV19 and TRBJ2-7, with 7 bases that match TRBD2. Trimming at V came to 0 bases and at J to 0 bases, leaving 2 bases not matched to a gene. Germline assignment: CDR1 LNHDA and CDR2 SQIVND (reference sequence). This CDR3 spans 15 amino acids. CDR3 DNA sequence: TGTGCCAGTAGTATAGAGCGGGGGAGCTCCTACGAGCAGTACTTC. Its protein is CASSIERGSSYEQYF.

The chain uses TRBV5-4 and TRBJ2-5; 11 nucleotides agree with TRBD2. CDR1 and CDR2 from the germline V gene are SGHNT and YYREEE (reference sequence). Trimming at V came to 4 bases and at J to 2 bases, leaving 7 bases not matched to a gene. This CDR3 is 16 amino acids long. The chain's CDR3 is CASSPLIAGGQETQYF. The CDR3 coding sequence is TGTGCCAGCAGCCCTCTCATAGCGGGGGGGCAAGAGACCCAGTACTTC.

This chain joins TRBV27 and TRBJ2-5; 11 nucleotides match TRBD2. Unmatched junction bases numbered 9, after V lost 1 base and J lost 2 bases. The CDR3 is made up of 18 amino acids. Germline CDR1 is MNHEY and CDR2 is SMNVEV (reference sequence). The CDR3: CASSLLVGLAAPQETQYF. DNA for the CDR3: TGTGCCAGCAGTTTATTAGTGGGACTAGCGGCTCCTCAAGAGACCCAGTACTTC.